This entry lists 27 T cell receptor beta chains sequenced from one sample in a study of control samples from healthy donors and cancer patients (dated by TCRdb to about 2020). Preparation of the library involved the immunoSEQ multiplex PCR assay. TCRdb stores this immuneACCESS table with in-frame sequences only. Part of the clones is absent; in the studies checked, under half of the shortfall reflects unresolved V genes, and no reason is known for the rest. Across this sample there are about 140,000 clones, with around 85% seen only once. The ten top clones hold around 9% of the sample. The sample was blood. These receptors originate from a woman aged 30 to 39 in good health.

This chain joins TRBV7-8 and TRBJ1-2; D remains unclear. The CDR3 loop spans 15 amino acids. Germline CDR1 and CDR2: SGHVS and FQNEAQ. Trimming took off 2 bases at V and 0 bases at J, with 10 bases between the two ends. CDR3 sequence (DNA): TGTGCCAGCAGCTTAAACGTCCTGGCTAACTATGGCTACACCTTC. Protein: CASSLNVLANYGYTF.

V is TRBV3-1 (or the pseudogene TRBV3-2) and J is TRBJ2-3, with TRBD1 identical over 11 bases. The germline CDR1 and CDR2 sequences are LGHDT and YNNKEL (reference sequence). CDR3 length: 17 residues. V gave up 1 base and J gave up 6 bases; unmatched junction bases: 9. The CDR3 DNA sequence: TGTGCCAGCAGCCAAGGGGTCGGGACAGGGGGAGAGGATACGCAGTATTTT. It codes for CASSQGVGTGGEDTQYF.

The chain is built from TRBV19 and TRBJ1-2; D may be TRBD1 (5 bases). The CDR3 contains 14 residues. CDR1 is LNHDA, CDR2 SQIVND, per germline (reference sequence). V was shortened by 6 bases and J by 8 bases, with 19 bases between the two germline ends. The CDR3: CASRPGGGEEGYTF. The CDR3 DNA sequence: TGTGCCAGTAGGCCGGGCGGGGGTGAGGAGGGCTACACCTTC.

The V gene is TRBV2, the J gene TRBJ1-5; 10 bases are shared with TRBD1. Germline V gene data show CDR1 as SNHLY and CDR2 as FYNNEI. Unmatched junction bases numbered 3, after V lost 2 bases and J lost 2 bases. This CDR3 spans 16 amino acids. The CDR3: CASSELGTGGNQPQHF. The CDR3 DNA reads TGTGCCAGCAGTGAACTCGGGACAGGGGGCAATCAGCCCCAGCATTTT.

This chain connects TRBV28 to TRBJ1-4, with 9 bases identical to TRBD1. J gave up 7 bases and V 7 bases, and 10 bases lay outside the gene matches. The CDR3 extends over 15 amino acids. Germline V lookup: CDR1 MDHEN, CDR2 SYDVKM. The CDR3 loop reads CASNFATGGLEKLFF. DNA of the CDR3: TGTGCCAGCAACTTTGCGACAGGGGGTCTTGAAAAACTGTTTTTT.

The J gene is TRBJ2-1, the V gene TRBV24-1; 10 bases map to TRBD2. The J segment lost 9 bases and the V segment lost 0 bases, leaving 10 bases of the junction unmatched. This CDR3 is 17 amino acids long. Germline V gene sequence: CDR1 KGHDR, CDR2 SFDVKD. The CDR3 sequence: CATSDLWTSGLRGEQFF. The DNA for the CDR3 is TGTGCCACCAGTGATTTGTGGACTAGCGGCCTCAGAGGTGAGCAGTTCTTC.

This clone occurred a few times. The genes are TRBV5-6 and TRBJ2-7, with a possible D match to TRBD2 (6 bases). CDR1 and CDR2 from the germline V gene are SGHDT and YYEEEE. The V end lost 0 bases, the J end lost 6 bases, and 13 bases lay between the germline ends. This CDR3 is 14 amino acids long. The CDR3 DNA sequence: TGTGCCAGCAGCTTGGCGGGAGTTAAAGGCGAGCAGTACTTC. Protein: CASSLAGVKGEQYF.

The chain has TRBV6-5 and TRBJ2-1; D might be TRBD1 (6 bases). This CDR3 contains 16 residues. Germline CDR1 reads MNHEY; CDR2 reads SVGAGI. Between the trimmed V and J ends, which lost 4 bases and 3 bases, there was a span of 16 bases. The CDR3 region has the DNA TGTGCCAGCAGTTCCCAGACAGGACATAACTACAATGAGCAGTTCTTC. Amino acid sequence: CASSSQTGHNYNEQFF.

The CDR3 DNA sequence: TGTGCCACCAGCAGAGAGATTCGGACTAGCGGCTACAATGAGCAGTTCTTC. Residues: CATSREIRTSGYNEQFF. The chain couples TRBV15 to TRBJ2-1, with TRBD2 matching 10 bases. The CDR3 contains 17 residues. V lost 0 bases to trimming and J lost 3 bases; unmatched junction nucleotides: 5. The germline V gene encodes CDR1 LNHNV and CDR2 YYDKDF (reference sequence). The variable domain in full, with the rest retrieved from reference TRBV15 and TRBJ2-1, is DAMVIQNPRYQVTQFGKPVTLSCSQTLNHNVMYWYQQKSSQAPKLLFHYYDKDFNNEADTPDNFQSRRPNTSFCFLDIRSPGLGDTAMYLCATSREIRTSGYNEQFFGPGTRLTVL.

V usage is TRBV3-1 (or the pseudogene TRBV3-2) and J usage is TRBJ1-1; no reliable D call. The CDR3 is 13 amino acids. Germline values: CDR1 LGHDT, CDR2 YNNKEL (reference sequence). V lost 2 bases, J lost 5 bases, and 9 bases lay in between. The CDR3 loop reads CASSQRSGTEAFF. The CDR3 DNA is TGTGCCAGCAGCCAACGAAGTGGGACTGAAGCTTTCTTT.

This chain links TRBV3-1 (or the pseudogene TRBV3-2) with TRBJ1-2; 7 bases are a match to TRBD1. Germline V gene data show CDR1 as LGHDT and CDR2 as YNNKEL (reference sequence). J gave up 8 bases and V 4 bases, and 7 bases lay outside the gene matches. The length of the CDR3 is 13 residues. CDR3 protein: CASSRRGGGGYTF. The CDR3 bases are TGTGCCAGCAGCCGGAGGGGAGGGGGCGGCTACACCTTC.

This clone was detected only a few times. This chain connects TRBV30 to TRBJ1-4; D gene ambiguous. This CDR3 region has 15 residues. Trimming cost V 5 bases and J 1 base, with 14 bases left between them. CDR1 GTSNPN and CDR2 SVGIG come from the germline V gene (reference sequence). The DNA of the CDR3 is TGTGCCTGGGGACCCCTATGGGGAACTAATGAAAAACTGTTTTTT. Translated: CAWGPLWGTNEKLFF. Based on the CDR3 plus reference TRBV30 and TRBJ1-4, the full variable domain is SQTIHQWPATLVQPVGSPLSLECTVEGTSNPNLYWYRQAAGRGLQLLFYSVGIGQISSEVPQNLSASRPQDRQFILSSKKLLLSDSGFYLCAWGPLWGTNEKLFFGSGTQLSVL.

V is TRBV24-1 and J is TRBJ2-7, with TRBD1 matching 9 bases. CDR3 length: 16 amino acids. The ends lost 0 bases at V and 0 bases at J; junction bases unmatched: 2. The V gene's germline CDR1 is KGHDR and CDR2 SFDVKD. The CDR3 DNA sequence: TGTGCCACCAGTGATTTGGGGGGACAGGGCTCCTACGAGCAGTACTTC. Translated: CATSDLGGQGSYEQYF.

This chain joins TRBV19 and TRBJ1-2; D is uncertain. V lost 6 bases and J lost 4, with 12 bases in between. The CDR3 consists of 13 residues. Germline CDR1 and CDR2: LNHDA and SQIVND (reference sequence). This chain's CDR3 is CASSPGIPYGYTF. CDR3 in DNA: TGTGCCAGTAGCCCCGGGATTCCCTATGGCTACACCTTC.

The rearrangement uses TRBV18 and TRBJ1-1; a possible D gene is TRBD1 (5 bases). The V end lost 3 bases, the J end lost 4 bases, and 15 bases lay between the germline ends. This CDR3 region has 15 residues. Germline V gene data show CDR1 as KGHSH and CDR2 as LQKENI. The CDR3 coding sequence is TGTGCCAGCTCACCCGTTTGGGGGGACTTCACTGAAGCTTTCTTT. Its protein product is CASSPVWGDFTEAFF.

This clone was observed a single time. The chain carries TRBV6-5 and TRBJ2-7; 12 bases match TRBD1. The CDR3 runs to 16 residues. After removal of 2 bases from V and 4 bases from J, the junction contained 6 bases not matched to a gene. The germline CDR1 and CDR2 sequences are MNHEY and SVGAGI. CDR3 coding DNA: TGTGCCAGCAGTTACGGTGGGGACAGGGGGCAATACGAGCAGTACTTC. Translating gives CASSYGGDRGQYEQYF.

The gene calls are TRBV5-5 and TRBJ2-7, with 8 bases identical to TRBD2. The germline CDR1 and CDR2 sequences are SGHKS and YYEKEE (reference sequence). J was trimmed by 1 base and V by 4 bases; bases with no gene match: 7. This CDR3 has 15 residues. The CDR3 loop reads CASSRAGERSYEQYF. The CDR3 DNA is TGTGCCAGCAGCCGAGCGGGGGAAAGGTCCTACGAGCAGTACTTC. Using reference TRBV5-5 and TRBJ2-7 for the parts outside the CDR3, the full variable domain is DAGVTQSPTHLIKTRGQQVTLRCSPISGHKSVSWYQQVLGQGPQFIFQYYEKEERGRGNFPDRFSARQFPNYSSELNVNALLLGDSALYLCASSRAGERSYEQYFGPGTRLTVT.

This clone was counted once. This chain joins TRBV5-1 and TRBJ2-3, with a possible D match to TRBD1 (6 bases). Trimming stripped 0 bases from V and 2 bases from J, with 13 bases between. This CDR3 has 16 amino acids. Looked up from germline, CDR1 is SGHRS and CDR2 is YFSETQ. The CDR3 reads CASSLEGRGATDTQYF. DNA for the CDR3: TGCGCCAGCAGCTTGGAAGGCAGGGGAGCCACAGATACGCAGTATTTT.

The rearrangement links TRBV7-2 to TRBJ1-4; D unresolved. This CDR3 contains 16 residues. The V gene lost 5 bases and the J gene lost 0 bases, with 13 bases spanning the gap. Germline CDR1 reads SGHTA; CDR2 reads FQGNSA. CDR3 bases: TGTGCCAGCAGCGTGGACCTAGCCGCAACTAATGAAAAACTGTTTTTT. Its protein is CASSVDLAATNEKLFF.

The rearrangement joins TRBV3-1 (or the pseudogene TRBV3-2) to TRBJ1-3; D ambiguous. There are 14 residues in the CDR3. Germline assignment: CDR1 LGHDT and CDR2 YNNKEL (reference sequence). V was trimmed by 0 bases and J by 0 bases, leaving 3 bases between them. CDR3 residues: CASSQDFSGNTIYF. The CDR3 DNA reads TGTGCCAGCAGCCAAGATTTCTCTGGAAACACCATATATTTT.

This rearrangement joins TRBV7-6 to TRBJ2-5, with D unresolved. Germline CDR1 is SGHVS and CDR2 is FNYEAQ. CDR3 length: 15 residues. The V end lost 2 bases, the J end lost 5 bases, and 15 bases lay between the germline ends. The DNA for the CDR3 is TGTGCCAGCAGCTTATTTAATCGGCAAGAGGAGACCCAGTACTTC. It codes for CASSLFNRQEETQYF.

This clone was picked up a small number of times. This sequence joins TRBV30 and TRBJ2-3, with 10 bases aligning to TRBD2. Per germline, CDR1 GTSNPN and CDR2 SVGIG (reference sequence). Trimming cost V 2 bases and J 2 bases; bases outside gene matches: 7. There are 16 residues in the CDR3. CDR3 nucleotide sequence: TGTGCCTGGAGTAAGCTAGCGGGAGTATACACAGATACGCAGTATTTT. Translation: CAWSKLAGVYTDTQYF.

The chain employs TRBV2 and TRBJ2-4; 9 nucleotides agree with TRBD1. V shed 4 bases and J 8 bases; nucleotides not matched to a gene: 6. The CDR3 spans 14 residues. Per the germline V gene, CDR1 is SNHLY and CDR2 is FYNNEI. CDR3 sequence (DNA): TGTGCCAGCAGTGTGGACAGGGGAGGGGACATTCAGTACTTC. As protein: CASSVDRGGDIQYF.

The rearrangement links TRBV18 to TRBJ1-1; D uncertain. The germline V gene encodes CDR1 KGHSH and CDR2 LQKENI. V gave up 2 bases and J gave up 0 bases, with 7 bases separating them. The CDR3 is 14 amino acids. The CDR3 coding sequence is TGTGCCAGCTCACCATCACTCCTGAACACTGAAGCTTTCTTT. Its protein product is CASSPSLLNTEAFF. Looking up the rest from reference TRBV18 and TRBJ1-1 gives the full variable domain: NAGVMQNPRHLVRRRGQEARLRCSPMKGHSHVYWYRQLPEEGLKFMVYLQKENIIDESGMPKERFSAEFPKEGPSILRIQQVVRGDSAAYFCASSPSLLNTEAFFGQGTRLTVV.

Here the CDR3 reads CASSPEGLNYGYTF. CDR3 DNA: TGTGCCAGCAGCCCCGAGGGACTAAACTATGGCTACACCTTC. The J gene is TRBJ1-2, the V gene TRBV9; possibly TRBD1 for D (5 bases). The CDR3 has 14 residues. Germline CDR1 and CDR2: SGDLS and YYNGEE. Deletions cut 4 bases from V and 2 bases from J, with 12 bases between.

This sequence joins TRBV30 and TRBJ2-1; the D is unclear. The germline CDR1 and CDR2 sequences are GTSNPN and SVGIG (reference sequence). CDR3 length: 14 amino acids. Trimming removed 4 bases at V and 0 bases at J, with 10 bases between. CDR3 DNA sequence: TGTGCCTGGACAGGCGAAAGCTCCTACAATGAGCAGTTCTTC. This codes for CAWTGESSYNEQFF.

The chain uses TRBV11-2 and TRBJ1-1; a weak D match, TRBD1 (5 bases). Trimming left V 4 bases short and J 5 bases short, with 11 bases between. The CDR3 covers 13 residues. In germline, CDR1 is SGHAT, CDR2 FQNNGV. CDR3 sequence: CASSSQGRTEAFF. Written as DNA, the CDR3 is TGTGCCAGCAGCTCTCAGGGAAGGACTGAAGCTTTCTTT.